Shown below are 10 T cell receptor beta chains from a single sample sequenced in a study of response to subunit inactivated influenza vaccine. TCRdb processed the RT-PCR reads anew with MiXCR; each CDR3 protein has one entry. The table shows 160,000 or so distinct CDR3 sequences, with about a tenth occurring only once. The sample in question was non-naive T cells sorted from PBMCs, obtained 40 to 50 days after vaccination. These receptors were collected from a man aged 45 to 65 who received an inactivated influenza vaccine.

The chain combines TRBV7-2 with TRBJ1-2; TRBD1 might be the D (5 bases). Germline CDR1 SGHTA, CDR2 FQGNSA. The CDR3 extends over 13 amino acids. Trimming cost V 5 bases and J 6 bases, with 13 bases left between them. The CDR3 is CASSARRGNGYTF. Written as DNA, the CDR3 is TGTGCCAGCAGCGCTCGGCGGGGGAATGGCTACACCTTC.

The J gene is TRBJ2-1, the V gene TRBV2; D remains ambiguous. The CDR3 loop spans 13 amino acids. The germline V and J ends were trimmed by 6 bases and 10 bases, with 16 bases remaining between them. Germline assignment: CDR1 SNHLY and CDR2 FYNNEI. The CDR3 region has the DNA TGTGCCAGCAGCCGGCTGGTCATGTTAGAGCAGTTCTTC. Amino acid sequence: CASSRLVMLEQFF.

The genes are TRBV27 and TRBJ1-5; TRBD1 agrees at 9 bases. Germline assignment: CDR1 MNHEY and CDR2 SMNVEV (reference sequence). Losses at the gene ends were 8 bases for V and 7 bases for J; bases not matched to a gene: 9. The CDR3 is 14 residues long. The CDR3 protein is CASGDRVGRQPQHF. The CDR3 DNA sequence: TGTGCCAGCGGGGACAGGGTCGGAAGGCAGCCCCAGCATTTT.

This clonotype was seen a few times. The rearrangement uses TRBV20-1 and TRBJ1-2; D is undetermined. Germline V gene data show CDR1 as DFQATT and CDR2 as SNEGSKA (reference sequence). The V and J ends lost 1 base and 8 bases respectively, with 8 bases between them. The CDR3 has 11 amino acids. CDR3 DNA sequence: TGCAGTGCTAGAGTCATACGCGGCTACACCTTC. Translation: CSARVIRGYTF.

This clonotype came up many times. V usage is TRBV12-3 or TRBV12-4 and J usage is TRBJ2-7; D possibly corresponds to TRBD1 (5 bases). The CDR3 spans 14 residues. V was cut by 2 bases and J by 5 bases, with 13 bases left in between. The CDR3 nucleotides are TGTGCCAGCAGTTTACCCCAGGGAAGCAACGAGCAGTACTTC. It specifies CASSLPQGSNEQYF.

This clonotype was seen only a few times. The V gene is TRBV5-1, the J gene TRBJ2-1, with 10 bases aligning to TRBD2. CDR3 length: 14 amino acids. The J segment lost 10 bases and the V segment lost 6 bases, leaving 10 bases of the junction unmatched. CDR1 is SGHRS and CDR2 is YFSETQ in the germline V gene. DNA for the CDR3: TGCGCCAGCACGCCTAGCGGGGGAGCAGGAGAGCAGTTCTTC. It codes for CASTPSGGAGEQFF.

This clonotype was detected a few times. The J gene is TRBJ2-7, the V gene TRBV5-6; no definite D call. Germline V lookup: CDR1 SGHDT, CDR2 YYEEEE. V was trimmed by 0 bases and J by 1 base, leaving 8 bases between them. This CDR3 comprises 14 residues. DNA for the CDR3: TGTGCCAGCAGCTTGGTTCGGAAATCCTACGAGCAGTACTTC. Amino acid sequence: CASSLVRKSYEQYF.

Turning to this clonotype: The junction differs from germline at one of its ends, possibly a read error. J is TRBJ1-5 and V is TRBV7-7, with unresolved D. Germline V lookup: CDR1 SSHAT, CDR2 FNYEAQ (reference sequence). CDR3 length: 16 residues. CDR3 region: CASSLGQDYSNQPQHF. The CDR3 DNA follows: TGTGCTAGCAGCTTAGGGCAGGATTATAGCAATCAGCCCCAGCATTTT.

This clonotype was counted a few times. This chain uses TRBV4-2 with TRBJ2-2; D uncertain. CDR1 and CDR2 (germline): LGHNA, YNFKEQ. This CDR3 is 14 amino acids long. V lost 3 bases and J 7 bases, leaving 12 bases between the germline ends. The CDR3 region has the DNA TGTGCCAGCAGCCAGTCAGCAACGGGCGGGGAGCTGTTTTTT. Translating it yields CASSQSATGGELFF.

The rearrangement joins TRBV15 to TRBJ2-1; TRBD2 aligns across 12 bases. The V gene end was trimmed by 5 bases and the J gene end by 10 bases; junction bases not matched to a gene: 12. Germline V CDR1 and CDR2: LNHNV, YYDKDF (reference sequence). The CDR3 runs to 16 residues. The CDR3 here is CATSQEGGLAGTEQFF. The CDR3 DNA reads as TGTGCCACCAGCCAAGAGGGTGGACTAGCGGGGACAGAGCAGTTCTTC.